The clone carrying this TCR beta chain was counted a single time. The source of the sample is a study of shared clonotypes between healthy human individuals. Turning to the study itself: The cohort had two women and a few men, ages 18 to 49.

Assay: immunoSEQ multiplex PCR; the TCRdb copy retains only in-frame clones and omits some. In the table there are 1.4 million to 1.5 million clones, about 96% of which are singletons. Within Nashville, Tennessee resided all donors, each a Caucasian adult. The CDR3 length is 15 residues. The V gene's germline CDR1 is SGHNT and CDR2 YENEEA. V was pared by 5 bases and J by 5 bases, with 7 bases of the junction left unmatched. Specimen: naive CD4+ T cells sorted from blood. Subset defined: CD45RA+ positively selected. The TCR comes from a man aged 30-40 years in good health. The V gene is TRBV11-3, the J gene TRBJ2-1, with TRBD1 identical over 9 bases. CDR3 nucleotides: TGTGCCAGCAGCGCAGGGACAGGGAACCACAATGAGCAGTTCTTC. Protein product: CASSAGTGNHNEQFF.